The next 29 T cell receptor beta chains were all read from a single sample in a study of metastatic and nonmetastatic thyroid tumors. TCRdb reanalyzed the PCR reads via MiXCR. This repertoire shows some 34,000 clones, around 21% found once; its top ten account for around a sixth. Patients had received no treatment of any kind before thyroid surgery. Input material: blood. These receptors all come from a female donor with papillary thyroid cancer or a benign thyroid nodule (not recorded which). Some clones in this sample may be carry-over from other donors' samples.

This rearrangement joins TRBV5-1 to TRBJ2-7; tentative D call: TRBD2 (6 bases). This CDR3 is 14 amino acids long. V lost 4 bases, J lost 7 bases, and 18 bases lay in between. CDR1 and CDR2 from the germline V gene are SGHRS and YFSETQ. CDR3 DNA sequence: TGCGCCAGCAGCAATACTATCGGGAGAGGTGAGCAGTACTTC. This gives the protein CASSNTIGRGEQYF.

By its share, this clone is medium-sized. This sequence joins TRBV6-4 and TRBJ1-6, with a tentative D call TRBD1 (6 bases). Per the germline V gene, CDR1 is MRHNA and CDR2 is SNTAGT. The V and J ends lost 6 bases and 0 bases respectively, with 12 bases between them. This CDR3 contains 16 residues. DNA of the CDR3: TGTGCCAGCAGGGACACGGACAGCTCCTATAATTCACCCCTCCACTTT. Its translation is CASRDTDSSYNSPLHF.

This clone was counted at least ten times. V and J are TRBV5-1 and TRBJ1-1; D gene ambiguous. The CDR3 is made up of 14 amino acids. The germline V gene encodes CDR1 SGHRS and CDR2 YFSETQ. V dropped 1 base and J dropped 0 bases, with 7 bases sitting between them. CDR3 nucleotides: TGCGCCAGCAGCTTGTCGAATTTGAACACTGAAGCTTTCTTT. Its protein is CASSLSNLNTEAFF.

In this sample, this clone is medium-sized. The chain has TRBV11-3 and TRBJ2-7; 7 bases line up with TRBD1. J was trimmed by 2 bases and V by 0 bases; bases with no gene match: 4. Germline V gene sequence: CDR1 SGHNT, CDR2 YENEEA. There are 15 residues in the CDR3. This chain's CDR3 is CASSLEGTEAYEQYF. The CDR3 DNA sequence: TGTGCCAGCAGCTTAGAGGGGACAGAAGCCTACGAGCAGTACTTC.

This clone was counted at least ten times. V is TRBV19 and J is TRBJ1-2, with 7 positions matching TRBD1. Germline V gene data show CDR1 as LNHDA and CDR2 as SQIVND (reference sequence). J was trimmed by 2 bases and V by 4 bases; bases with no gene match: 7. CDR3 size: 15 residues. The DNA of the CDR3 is TGTGCCAGTAGTAAGATGACAGGGACCAACTATGGCTACACCTTC. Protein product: CASSKMTGTNYGYTF.

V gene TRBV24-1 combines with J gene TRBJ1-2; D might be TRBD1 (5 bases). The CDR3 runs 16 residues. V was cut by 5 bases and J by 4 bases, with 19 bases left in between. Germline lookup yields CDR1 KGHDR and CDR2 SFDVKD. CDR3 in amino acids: CATSAGDRQPSYGYTF. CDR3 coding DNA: TGTGCCACCAGTGCTGGCGACAGACAGCCGAGCTATGGCTACACCTTC.

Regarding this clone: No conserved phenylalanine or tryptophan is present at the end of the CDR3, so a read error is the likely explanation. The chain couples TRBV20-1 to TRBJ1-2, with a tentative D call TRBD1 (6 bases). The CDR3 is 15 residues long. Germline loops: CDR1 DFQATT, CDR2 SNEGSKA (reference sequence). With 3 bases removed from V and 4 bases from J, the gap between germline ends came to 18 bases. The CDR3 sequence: CSASEANRESYGYTV. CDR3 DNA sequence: TGCAGTGCTAGTGAGGCAAACAGGGAGTCCTATGGCTACACCGTC.

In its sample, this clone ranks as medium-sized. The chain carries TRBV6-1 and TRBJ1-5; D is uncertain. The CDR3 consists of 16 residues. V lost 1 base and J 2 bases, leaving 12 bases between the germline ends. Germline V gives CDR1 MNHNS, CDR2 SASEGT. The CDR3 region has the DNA TGTGCCAGCAGTGAAGAGGTCAGATCAGGCAATCAGCCCCAGCATTTT. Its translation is CASSEEVRSGNQPQHF.

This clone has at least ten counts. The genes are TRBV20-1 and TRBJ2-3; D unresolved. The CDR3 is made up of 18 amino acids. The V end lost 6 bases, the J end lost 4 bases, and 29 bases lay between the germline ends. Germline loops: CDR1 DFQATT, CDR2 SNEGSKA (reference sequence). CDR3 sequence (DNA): TGCAGTGCCGAACGAAACGCCCCAGGAGTTGTCACAGCAGATACGCAGTATTTT. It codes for CSAERNAPGVVTADTQYF.

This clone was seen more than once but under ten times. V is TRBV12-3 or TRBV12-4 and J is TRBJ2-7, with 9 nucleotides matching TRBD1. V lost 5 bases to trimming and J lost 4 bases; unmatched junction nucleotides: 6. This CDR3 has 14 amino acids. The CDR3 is CASSTGTGRYEQYF. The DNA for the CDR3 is TGTGCCAGCAGTACCGGGACAGGGCGTTACGAGCAGTACTTC.

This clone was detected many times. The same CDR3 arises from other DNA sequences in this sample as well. DNA of the CDR3: TGTGCCAGTAGTATAATGGCGGGAGGTTCTGGCGGGGAGCTGTTTTTT. It encodes CASSIMAGGSGGELFF. The V gene is TRBV19, the J gene TRBJ2-2; 8 nucleotides agree with TRBD2. This CDR3 comprises 16 residues. Trimming cost V 2 bases and J 7 bases; bases outside gene matches: 9. Per germline, CDR1 LNHDA and CDR2 SQIVND (reference sequence).

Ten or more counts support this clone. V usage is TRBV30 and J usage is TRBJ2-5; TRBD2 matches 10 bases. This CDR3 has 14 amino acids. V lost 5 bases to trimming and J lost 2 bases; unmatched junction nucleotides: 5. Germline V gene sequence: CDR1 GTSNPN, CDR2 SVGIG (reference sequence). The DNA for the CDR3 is TGTGCCTGGCGACCTAGCGGGGGACAAGAGACCCAGTACTTC. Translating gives CAWRPSGGQETQYF.

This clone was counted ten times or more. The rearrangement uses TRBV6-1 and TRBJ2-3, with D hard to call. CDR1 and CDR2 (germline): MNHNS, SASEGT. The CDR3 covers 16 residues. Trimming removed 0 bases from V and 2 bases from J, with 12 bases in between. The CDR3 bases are TGTGCCAGCAGTGAAGCGTGGCGCCAGGACACAGATACGCAGTATTTT. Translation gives CASSEAWRQDTDTQYF.

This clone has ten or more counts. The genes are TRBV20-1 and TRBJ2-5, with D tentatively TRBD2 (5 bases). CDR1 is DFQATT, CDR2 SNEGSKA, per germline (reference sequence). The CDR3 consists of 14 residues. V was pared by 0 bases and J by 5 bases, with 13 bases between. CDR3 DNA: TGCAGTGCTAGAGATCCCGGGATTGGGGAGACCCAGTACTTC. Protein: CSARDPGIGETQYF.

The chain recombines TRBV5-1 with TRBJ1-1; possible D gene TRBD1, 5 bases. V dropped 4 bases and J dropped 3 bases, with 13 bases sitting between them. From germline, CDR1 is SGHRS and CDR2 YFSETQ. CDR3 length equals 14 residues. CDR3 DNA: TGCGCCAGCAGCGAGACAGACTCATACACTGAAGCTTTCTTT. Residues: CASSETDSYTEAFF. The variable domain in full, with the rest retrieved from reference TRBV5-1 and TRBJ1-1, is KAGVTQTPRYLIKTRGQQVTLSCSPISGHRSVSWYQQTPGQGLQFLFEYFSETQRNKGNFPGRFSGRQFSNSRSEMNVSTLELGDSALYLCASSETDSYTEAFFGQGTRLTVV.

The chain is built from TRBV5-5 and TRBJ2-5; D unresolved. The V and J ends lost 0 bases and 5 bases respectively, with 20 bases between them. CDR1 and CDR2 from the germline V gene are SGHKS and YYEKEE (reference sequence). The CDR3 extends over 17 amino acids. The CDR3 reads CASSLGLSHQGGETQYF. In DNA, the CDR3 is TGTGCCAGCAGCTTGGGACTTTCTCATCAAGGTGGGGAGACCCAGTACTTC. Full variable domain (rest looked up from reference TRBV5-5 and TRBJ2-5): DAGVTQSPTHLIKTRGQQVTLRCSPISGHKSVSWYQQVLGQGPQFIFQYYEKEERGRGNFPDRFSARQFPNYSSELNVNALLLGDSALYLCASSLGLSHQGGETQYFGPGTRLLVL.

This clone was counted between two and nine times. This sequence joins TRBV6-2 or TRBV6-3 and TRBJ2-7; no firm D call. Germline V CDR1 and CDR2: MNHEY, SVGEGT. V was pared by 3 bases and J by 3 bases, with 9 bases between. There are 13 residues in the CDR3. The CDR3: CASSYERSYEQYF. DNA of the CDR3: TGTGCCAGCAGTTATGAAAGAAGCTACGAGCAGTACTTC.

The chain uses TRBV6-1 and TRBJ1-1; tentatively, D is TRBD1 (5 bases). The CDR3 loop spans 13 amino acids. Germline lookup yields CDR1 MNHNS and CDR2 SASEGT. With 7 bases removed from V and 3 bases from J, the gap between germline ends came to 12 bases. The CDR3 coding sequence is TGTGCCAGCACCCCGACAGCCCACACTGAAGCTTTCTTT. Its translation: CASTPTAHTEAFF.

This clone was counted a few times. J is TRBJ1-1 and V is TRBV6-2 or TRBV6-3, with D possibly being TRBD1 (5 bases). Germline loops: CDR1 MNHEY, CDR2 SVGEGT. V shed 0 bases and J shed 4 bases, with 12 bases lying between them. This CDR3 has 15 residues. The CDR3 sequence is CASSYSGVFSTEAFF. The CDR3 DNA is TGTGCCAGCAGTTACTCAGGGGTCTTCAGCACTGAAGCTTTCTTT.

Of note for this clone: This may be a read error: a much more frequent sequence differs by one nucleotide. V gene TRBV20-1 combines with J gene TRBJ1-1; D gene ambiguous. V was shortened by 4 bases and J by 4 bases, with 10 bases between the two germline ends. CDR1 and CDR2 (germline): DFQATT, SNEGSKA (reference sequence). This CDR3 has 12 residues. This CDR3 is CSAIPSGTEAFF. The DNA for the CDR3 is TGCAGTGCTATACCCAGTGGCACTGAAGCTTTCTTT.

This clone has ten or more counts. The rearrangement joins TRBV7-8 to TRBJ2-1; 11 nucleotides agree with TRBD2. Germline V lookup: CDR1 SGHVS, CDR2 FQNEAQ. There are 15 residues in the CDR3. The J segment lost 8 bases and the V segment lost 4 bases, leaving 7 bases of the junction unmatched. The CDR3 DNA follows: TGTGCCAGCAGCTCACTAGCGGGAGTTGTAGATGAGCAGTTCTTC. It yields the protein CASSSLAGVVDEQFF.

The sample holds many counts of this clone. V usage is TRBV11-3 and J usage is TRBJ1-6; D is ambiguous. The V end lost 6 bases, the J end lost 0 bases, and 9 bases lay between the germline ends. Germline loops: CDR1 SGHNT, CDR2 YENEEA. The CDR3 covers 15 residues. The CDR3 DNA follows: TGTGCCAGCAGGAAAGGGCTCTCCTATAATTCACCCCTCCACTTT. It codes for CASRKGLSYNSPLHF. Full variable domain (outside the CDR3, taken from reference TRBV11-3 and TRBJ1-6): EAGVVQSPRYKIIEKKQPVAFWCNPISGHNTLYWYLQNLGQGPELLIRYENEEAVDDSQLPKDRFSAERLKGVDSTLKIQPAELGDSAVYLCASRKGLSYNSPLHFGNGTRLTVT.

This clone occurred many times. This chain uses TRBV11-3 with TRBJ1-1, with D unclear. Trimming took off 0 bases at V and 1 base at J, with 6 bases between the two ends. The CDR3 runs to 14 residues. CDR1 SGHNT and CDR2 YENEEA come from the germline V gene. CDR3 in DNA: TGTGCCAGCAGCTTAGATATCAGGAACACTGAAGCTTTCTTT. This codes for CASSLDIRNTEAFF.

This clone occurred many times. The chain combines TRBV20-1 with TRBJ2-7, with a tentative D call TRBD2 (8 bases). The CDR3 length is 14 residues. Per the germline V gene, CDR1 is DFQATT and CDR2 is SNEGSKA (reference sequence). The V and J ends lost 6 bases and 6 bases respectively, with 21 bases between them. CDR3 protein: CSAQGGRLAGEQYF. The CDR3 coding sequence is TGCAGTGCCCAGGGGGGTAGGCTAGCGGGCGAGCAGTACTTC.

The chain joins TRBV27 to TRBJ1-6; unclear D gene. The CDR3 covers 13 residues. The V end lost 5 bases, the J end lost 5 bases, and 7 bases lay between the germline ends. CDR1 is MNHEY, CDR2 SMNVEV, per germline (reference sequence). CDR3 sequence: CASSNTNNSPLHF. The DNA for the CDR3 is TGTGCCAGCAGTAACACTAATAATTCACCCCTCCACTTT.

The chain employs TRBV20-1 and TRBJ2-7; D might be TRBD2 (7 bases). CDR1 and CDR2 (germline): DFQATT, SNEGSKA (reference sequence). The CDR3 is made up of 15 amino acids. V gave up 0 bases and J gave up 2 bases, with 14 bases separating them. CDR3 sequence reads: CSARDLGGGTYEQYF. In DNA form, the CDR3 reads TGCAGTGCTAGAGATCTGGGGGGGGGCACCTACGAGCAGTACTTC.

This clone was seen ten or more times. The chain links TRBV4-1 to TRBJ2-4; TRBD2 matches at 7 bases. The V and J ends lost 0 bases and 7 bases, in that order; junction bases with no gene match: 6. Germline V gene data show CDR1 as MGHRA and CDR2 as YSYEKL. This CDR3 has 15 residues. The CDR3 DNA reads TGCGCCAGCAGCCAAGATCCCCAGGGAGGGAACATTCAGTACTTC. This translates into CASSQDPQGGNIQYF.

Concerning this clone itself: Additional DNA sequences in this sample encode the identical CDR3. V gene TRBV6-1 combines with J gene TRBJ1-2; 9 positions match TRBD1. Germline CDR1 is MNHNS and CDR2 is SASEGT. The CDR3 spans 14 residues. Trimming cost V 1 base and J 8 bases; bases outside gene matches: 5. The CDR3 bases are TGTGCCAGCAGTGAAGTCGGGACAGGGCAAGGCTACACCTTC. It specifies CASSEVGTGQGYTF.

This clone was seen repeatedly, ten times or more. The CDR3, as DNA: TGCGCCAGCAGCTTGGGAGGGGGCGTCGGCCAAGAGACCCAGTACTTC. Its translation: CASSLGGGVGQETQYF. The chain combines TRBV5-1 with TRBJ2-5; the match to TRBD1 covers 7 bases. Germline V gene sequence: CDR1 SGHRS, CDR2 YFSETQ. The CDR3 contains 16 residues. Trimming at V came to 0 bases and at J to 1 base, leaving 6 bases not matched to a gene.